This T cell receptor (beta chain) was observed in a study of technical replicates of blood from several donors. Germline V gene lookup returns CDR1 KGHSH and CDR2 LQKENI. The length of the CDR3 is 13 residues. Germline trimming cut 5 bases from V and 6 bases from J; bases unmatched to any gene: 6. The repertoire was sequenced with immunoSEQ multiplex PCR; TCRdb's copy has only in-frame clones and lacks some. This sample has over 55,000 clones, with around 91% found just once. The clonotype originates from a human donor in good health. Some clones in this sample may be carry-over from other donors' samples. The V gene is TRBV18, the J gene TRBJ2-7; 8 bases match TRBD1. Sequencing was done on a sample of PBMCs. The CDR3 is CASSEDRAGEQYF. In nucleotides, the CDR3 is TGTGCCAGCTCAGAGGACAGGGCGGGCGAGCAGTACTTC.